The 20 T cell receptor beta chains listed next were all sequenced from one sample in a study of blood T cell repertoires in COVID-19. Profiled with immunoSEQ multiplex PCR; TCRdb holds only in-frame clones, not every one. Of approximately 130,000 clones listed, about 75% were seen once; the top ten hold 20%. The sequenced sample consisted of peripheral blood. The receptor source for this set is a man at least 80 years old with acute or convalescent COVID-19.

The genes are TRBV4-1 and TRBJ2-3; the match to TRBD2 covers 9 bases. V dropped 2 bases and J dropped 4; count of bases not matched to a gene: 19. Germline-derived CDR1 and CDR2 are MGHRA and YSYEKL. CDR3 length equals 20 residues. CDR3 coding DNA: TGCGCCAGCAGCCAAACTTGGGGGGGTAGCGGGGGCGGTTCCGCAGATACGCAGTATTTT. Translating it yields CASSQTWGGSGGGSADTQYF.

The V and J genes are TRBV4-1 and TRBJ1-1; D is perhaps TRBD1 (6 bases). Trimming took 3 bases from V and 6 from J, leaving 11 bases between them. The length of the CDR3 is 13 residues. Germline lookup yields CDR1 MGHRA and CDR2 YSYEKL. This chain's CDR3 is CASSQGGAAEAFF. CDR3 sequence (DNA): TGCGCCAGCAGCCAGGGGGGGGCGGCTGAAGCTTTCTTT.

The V call is TRBV5-1, the J call TRBJ2-7; tentative D call: TRBD1 (6 bases). The V end was cut by 3 bases, the J end by 7 bases, with 20 bases between. CDR1 SGHRS and CDR2 YFSETQ come from the germline V gene. CDR3 length equals 15 residues. The CDR3 loop reads CASSSLTGTSSEQYF. The CDR3 region has the DNA TGCGCCAGCAGCTCGCTTACCGGGACATCAAGTGAGCAGTACTTC.

This clone was seen repeatedly, ten times or more. The rearrangement links TRBV11-2 to TRBJ2-7; D is perhaps TRBD2 (6 bases). Trimming shortened V by 2 bases and J by 1 base, and 12 bases separated the two germline ends. Germline V CDR1 and CDR2: SGHAT, FQNNGV. The CDR3 totals 15 residues. The CDR3 loop is CASSLYRDSSYEQYF. CDR3 sequence (DNA): TGTGCCAGCAGCTTATACCGGGACTCATCCTACGAGCAGTACTTC. The whole variable domain, remainder taken from reference TRBV11-2 and TRBJ2-7, is EAGVAQSPRYKIIEKRQSVAFWCNPISGHATLYWYQQILGQGPKLLIQFQNNGVVDDSQLPKDRFSAERLKGVDSTLKIQPAKLEDSAVYLCASSLYRDSSYEQYFGPGTRLTVT.

The gene calls are TRBV24-1 and TRBJ2-1, with 13 bases that match TRBD2. This CDR3 contains 18 residues. Germline-derived CDR1 and CDR2 are KGHDR and SFDVKD. The ends lost 4 bases at V and 8 bases at J; junction bases unmatched: 13. In nucleotides, the CDR3 is TGTGCCACCAGTGACCCGACTAGCGGGGGGATAGCTACGGATGAGCAGTTCTTC. It yields the protein CATSDPTSGGIATDEQFF.

This chain's CDR3 is CASSSPGVAKNIQYF. CDR3 nucleotide sequence: TGTGCCAGCAGCTCCCCGGGAGTGGCCAAAAACATTCAGTACTTC. This sequence joins TRBV5-4 and TRBJ2-4; the D gene is possibly TRBD2 (6 bases). The CDR3 covers 15 residues. The germline V gene has CDR1 SGHNT and CDR2 YYREEE (reference sequence). Trimming took off 3 bases at V and 1 base at J, with 11 bases between the two ends. Combining the CDR3 with reference TRBV5-4 and TRBJ2-4 gives the whole variable domain ETGVTQSPTHLIKTRGQQVTLRCSSQSGHNTVSWYQQALGQGPQFIFQYYREEENGRGNFPPRFSGLQFPNYSSELNVNALELDDSALYLCASSSPGVAKNIQYFGAGTRLSVL.

V usage is TRBV5-1 and J usage is TRBJ2-1, with a possible D match to TRBD2 (5 bases). The germline V and J ends were trimmed by 6 bases and 10 bases, with 17 bases remaining between them. There are 13 residues in the CDR3. Germline CDR1 is SGHRS and CDR2 is YFSETQ. The CDR3 reads CASIPDSRGEQFF. The CDR3 DNA reads TGCGCCAGCATCCCGGACTCCCGAGGGGAGCAGTTCTTC. Full variable domain (rest looked up from reference TRBV5-1 and TRBJ2-1): KAGVTQTPRYLIKTRGQQVTLSCSPISGHRSVSWYQQTPGQGLQFLFEYFSETQRNKGNFPGRFSGRQFSNSRSEMNVSTLELGDSALYLCASIPDSRGEQFFGPGTRLTVL.

There are a few counts of this clone. The rearrangement joins TRBV15 to TRBJ1-2; 8 nucleotides align to TRBD1. Germline CDR1 and CDR2: LNHNV and YYDKDF (reference sequence). The V and J ends lost 0 bases and 2 bases, in that order; junction bases with no gene match: 5. The CDR3 extends over 16 amino acids. Written as DNA, the CDR3 is TGTGCCACCAGCAGAGAAGACAGGGGTTGGAACTATGGCTACACCTTC. This encodes CATSREDRGWNYGYTF. Together with reference TRBV15 and TRBJ1-2, the CDR3 gives the full variable domain: DAMVIQNPRYQVTQFGKPVTLSCSQTLNHNVMYWYQQKSSQAPKLLFHYYDKDFNNEADTPDNFQSRRPNTSFCFLDIRSPGLGDTAMYLCATSREDRGWNYGYTFGSGTRLTVV.

Judged by abundance, this clone is large (0.1 to 1%). This chain joins TRBV3-1 (or the pseudogene TRBV3-2) and TRBJ2-7, with 10 bases matching TRBD1. Germline CDR1 LGHDT, CDR2 YNNKEL (reference sequence). CDR3 size: 15 residues. Trimming removed 4 bases from V and 3 bases from J; junction bases left unmatched: 6. The CDR3 sequence: CASSLGRTGGYEQYF. CDR3 DNA: TGTGCCAGCAGCCTTGGACGGACAGGGGGCTACGAGCAGTACTTC.

Details on this clone: An end of the junction does not agree with germline; a read error may underlie this. The chain couples TRBV12-3 or TRBV12-4 to TRBJ2-3; 12 positions match TRBD2. This CDR3 comprises 12 residues. The DNA of the CDR3 is TGTGCCAGCAGGAGACTAGCGGGGGCCTATGATTTT. This gives the protein CASRRLAGAYDF.

V is TRBV19 and J is TRBJ1-2; D perhaps matches TRBD1 (5 bases). The length of the CDR3 is 15 residues. Germline lookup yields CDR1 LNHDA and CDR2 SQIVND (reference sequence). The V gene lost 3 bases and the J gene lost 6 bases, with 17 bases spanning the gap. The CDR3 region is CASSIFPASGDGYTF. The CDR3 DNA is TGTGCCAGTAGTATTTTTCCCGCTTCGGGGGATGGCTACACCTTC.

Points on this clone: This same CDR3 is encoded by further DNA sequences in the sample. This chain joins TRBV18 and TRBJ1-5; D ambiguous. Per the germline V gene, CDR1 is KGHSH and CDR2 is LQKENI. Deletions cut 6 bases from V and 6 bases from J, with 12 bases between. The CDR3 has 13 amino acids. The CDR3 DNA follows: TGTGCCAGCTCCCCTACGGGTACTCAGCCCCAGCATTTT. Translated: CASSPTGTQPQHF.

This sequence joins TRBV6-5 and TRBJ1-4; TRBD1 might be the D (5 bases). The length of the CDR3 is 14 residues. Trimming left V 2 bases short and J 5 bases short, with 9 bases between. Germline V lookup: CDR1 MNHEY, CDR2 SVGAGI. DNA for the CDR3: TGTGCCAGCAGTTACGGGGGGGGAAATGAAAAACTGTTTTTT. Translated: CASSYGGGNEKLFF.

The chain joins TRBV7-2 to TRBJ2-3; the D is unclear. Germline loops: CDR1 SGHTA, CDR2 FQGNSA. The CDR3 length is 13 residues. The germline V and J ends were trimmed by 5 bases and 0 bases, with 6 bases remaining between them. The CDR3 region has the DNA TGTGCCAGCAGCCGCGCTAGCACAGATACGCAGTATTTT. It encodes CASSRASTDTQYF.

The chain joins TRBV5-8 to TRBJ2-5; a possible D gene is TRBD1 (5 bases). Germline CDR1 reads SGHTS; CDR2 reads YDEGEE. The CDR3 spans 14 residues. V lost 3 bases to trimming and J lost 2 bases, with 11 bases between them. The chain's CDR3 is CASSSKGVQETQYF. The CDR3 DNA reads as TGTGCCAGCAGCTCAAAAGGGGTACAAGAGACCCAGTACTTC. The whole variable domain, remainder taken from reference TRBV5-8 and TRBJ2-5, is EAGVTQSPTHLIKTRGQQATLRCSPISGHTSVYWYQQALGLGLQFLLWYDEGEERNRGNFPPRFSGRQFPNYSSELNVNALELEDSALYLCASSSKGVQETQYFGPGTRLLVL.

V and J are TRBV28 and TRBJ2-4; 11 nucleotides match TRBD1. V trimming: 5 bases; J trimming: 7 bases; junction bases outside the gene matches: 7. Germline V gene data show CDR1 as MDHEN and CDR2 as SYDVKM. The CDR3 has 15 residues. For the CDR3, the DNA is TGTGCCAGCAGTCGTACGGGACAGGGGGTCAACATTCAGTACTTC. Translating gives CASSRTGQGVNIQYF.

This chain uses TRBV7-2 with TRBJ2-7; D possibly corresponds to TRBD2 (6 bases). CDR3 length equals 14 residues. CDR1 is SGHTA, CDR2 FQGNSA, per germline. V was cut by 2 bases and J by 0 bases, with 8 bases left in between. CDR3 region: CASSLRGLSYEQYF. Written as DNA, the CDR3 is TGTGCCAGCAGCTTACGGGGACTCTCCTACGAGCAGTACTTC.

The chain has TRBV4-1 and TRBJ2-2; TRBD2 matches at 11 bases. In germline, CDR1 is MGHRA, CDR2 YSYEKL. The ends lost 4 bases at V and 8 bases at J; junction bases unmatched: 6. The CDR3 length is 15 residues. In DNA form, the CDR3 reads TGCGCCAGCAGCCCATACCGACTAGCGGGGGGGGAGCTGTTTTTT. Protein sequence: CASSPYRLAGGELFF.

CDR3 DNA: TGCGCCAGCAGCTTGGCCTGGCTAGCGGAAAACACAGATACGCAGTATTTT. It translates to CASSLAWLAENTDTQYF. This rearrangement joins TRBV5-1 to TRBJ2-3, with 7 bases lining up with TRBD2. Germline CDR1 is SGHRS and CDR2 is YFSETQ. Trimming removed 0 bases from V and 2 bases from J; junction bases left unmatched: 9. CDR3 length equals 17 residues.

CDR3 bases: TGTGCCAGCAGTTTTGGACGGTCACGGGGTTTTGAAAAACTGTTTTTT. Amino acids: CASSFGRSRGFEKLFF. The V call is TRBV6-5, the J call TRBJ1-4, with unresolved D. V lost 4 bases, J lost 7 bases, and 19 bases lay in between. The CDR3 is 16 residues long. CDR1 MNHEY and CDR2 SVGAGI come from the germline V gene.